This TCR beta chain was captured by sequencing in a study of control samples from healthy donors and cancer patients. The CDR3 runs to 14 residues. The V and J ends lost 7 bases and 5 bases respectively, with 17 bases between them. Germline loops: CDR1 MNHEY, CDR2 SVGAGI. Sequencing used immunoSEQ multiplex PCR; TCRdb keeps in-frame clones, though not all of them. The sample carries 150,000 or so clones, roughly 93% recorded once. This clone was seen only once. Sequencing was done on a sample of blood. The source is a woman in her sixties or seventies in good health. The chain employs TRBV6-5 and TRBJ2-5, with D perhaps matching TRBD1 or TRBD2 (6 bases each). The CDR3 region is CASIQPGARETQYF. The CDR3 DNA is TGTGCCAGCATCCAACCGGGGGCTCGGGAGACCCAGTACTTC.